This T cell receptor (beta chain) stems from a study of CD8 T cells in ankylosing spondylitis. General study findings and limits: Seemingly distinctive of ankylosing spondylitis blood was a TCR beta motif formed by eight highly homologous variants.

The CDR3 consists of 15 residues. The trim removed 5 bases at V and 6 bases at J, leaving 8 bases unmatched. Germline values: CDR1 SGHVS, CDR2 FQNEAQ. TCRdb analysed the 5' RACE reads with MiXCR anew, one entry per CDR3 protein. The profile shows about 340,000 distinct CDR3 sequences, under 8.5% of them singletons. At least ten counts were recorded for this clonotype. What it binds is not known. The sequence came from a male donor with ankylosing spondylitis. The chain recombines TRBV7-8 with TRBJ2-1; 9 positions agree with TRBD2. Sequencing was carried out using blood, either unsorted or a sorted T cell fraction (not recorded which). The CDR3 region has the DNA TGTGCCAGCAGCCCTAGGGGGACTAGCTCCAATGAGCAGTTCTTC. Amino acids: CASSPRGTSSNEQFF.